The 19 T cell receptor beta chains given below trace back to one sample, sequenced in a study of T cells in Graves' hyperthyroidism and ophthalmopathy. TCR beta CDR3 regions were amplified from RNA. HTBI primers drove first-round RT-PCR of the TCR CDR3. TCRdb re-called the multiplex PCR reads with MiXCR, one entry per CDR3 protein. The top ten hold 53% of the sample, which has some 180,000 distinct CDR3 sequences, roughly a sixth seen once. The sample comprised blood. These receptor sequences come from a woman in her forties or fifties with Graves' hyperthyroidism.

This chain joins TRBV5-1 and TRBJ2-1; D gene unclear. CDR1 and CDR2 (germline): SGHRS, YFSETQ. V gave up 0 bases and J gave up 8 bases, with 12 bases separating them. The CDR3 runs to 14 residues. The CDR3 nucleotides read TGCGCCAGCAGCTTGGGACCCAGTGGGGATGAGCAGTTCTTC. Its translation is CASSLGPSGDEQFF. Variable domain in full (rest from reference TRBV5-1 and TRBJ2-1): KAGVTQTPRYLIKTRGQQVTLSCSPISGHRSVSWYQQTPGQGLQFLFEYFSETQRNKGNFPGRFSGRQFSNSRSEMNVSTLELGDSALYLCASSLGPSGDEQFFGPGTRLTVL.

The rearrangement joins TRBV18 to TRBJ1-4; D possibly corresponds to TRBD1 (6 bases). The ends were cut back, 3 bases at V and 5 bases at J, with 16 bases in the middle. The CDR3 sequence is 16 residues long. Germline V gives CDR1 KGHSH, CDR2 LQKENI. CDR3 bases: TGTGCCAGCTCACCCGCCTACAGTCAGGGGAATGAAAAACTGTTTTTT. Protein product: CASSPAYSQGNEKLFF.

This clonotype was counted a few times. This rearrangement joins TRBV6-1 to TRBJ1-5, with unresolved D. Deletions cut 7 bases from V and 0 bases from J, with 16 bases between. The CDR3 loop spans 16 amino acids. Germline-derived CDR1 and CDR2 are MNHNS and SASEGT. The CDR3 nucleotides read TGTGCCAGCACCAAAAGTTACAGAGATAGCAATCAGCCCCAGCATTTT. Residues: CASTKSYRDSNQPQHF.

The chain carries TRBV6-1 and TRBJ2-2; TRBD2 matches at 11 bases. V was clipped by 5 bases and J by 6 bases; unmatched bases: 5. This CDR3 is 15 amino acids long. The germline CDR1 and CDR2 sequences are MNHNS and SASEGT. Here the CDR3 reads CASSLTSGGPGELFF. Written as DNA, the CDR3 is TGTGCCAGCAGTCTTACTAGCGGGGGCCCCGGGGAGCTGTTTTTT.

This clonotype was seen many times. The V gene is TRBV11-2, the J gene TRBJ1-1; D remains ambiguous. The CDR3 loop spans 15 amino acids. V was clipped by 0 bases and J by 5 bases, with 13 bases between them. Per the germline V gene, CDR1 is SGHAT and CDR2 is FQNNGV. Here the CDR3 DNA reads TGTGCCAGCAGCTTAGATCGAATCCCGGGAACTGAAGCTTTCTTT. Protein: CASSLDRIPGTEAFF.

The CDR3 loop reads CSATGGAFNNEQFF. As DNA, the CDR3 is TGCAGTGCTACCGGTGGGGCTTTTAACAATGAGCAGTTCTTC. The chain carries TRBV20-1 and TRBJ2-1; possibly TRBD1 for D (5 bases). The length of the CDR3 is 14 residues. Germline V gene sequence: CDR1 DFQATT, CDR2 SNEGSKA (reference sequence). V lost 4 bases and J lost 5, with 15 bases in between.

Many counts were recorded for this clonotype. The chain is built from TRBV29-1 and TRBJ2-7; 10 positions match TRBD2. The CDR3 runs 15 residues. The germline gives CDR1 SQVTM, CDR2 ANQGSEA. With 0 bases clipped from V and 6 bases from J, the junction kept 8 bases outside the gene matches. The CDR3 DNA reads TGCAGCGTTGAAGAACGACTAGCGGGTGCTCTCGAGCAGTACTTC. This codes for CSVEERLAGALEQYF.

As for this clonotype: Since a much larger clone is just one base distant, this may be a read error. The V call is TRBV30, the J call TRBJ2-1; TRBD1 matches at 11 bases. The CDR3 has 12 amino acids. V shed 5 bases, J shed 10 bases, and the junction held 4 bases outside the gene matches. CDR1 and CDR2 from the germline V gene are GTSNPN and SVGIG (reference sequence). The CDR3 loop reads CAWGQGAREQFF. CDR3 DNA sequence: TGTGCCTGGGGACAGGGGGCGCGAGAGCAGTTCTTC.

The sample holds many counts of this clonotype. The V and J genes are TRBV5-1 and TRBJ1-1; D is uncertain. V lost 1 base and J lost 8, with 12 bases in between. Looked up from germline, CDR1 is SGHRS and CDR2 is YFSETQ. This CDR3 is built from 13 residues. CDR3 protein: CASSLIRGSEAFF. In DNA, the CDR3 is TGCGCCAGCAGCTTGATCCGGGGATCCGAAGCTTTCTTT.

This clonotype was counted at least ten times. The chain combines TRBV30 with TRBJ1-2; D is ambiguous. The germline gives CDR1 GTSNPN, CDR2 SVGIG (reference sequence). V lost 3 bases to trimming and J lost 1 base, with 21 bases between them. There are 17 residues in the CDR3. This chain's CDR3 is CAWSVATLRLGNYGYTF. CDR3 DNA: TGTGCCTGGAGCGTGGCGACTCTGAGGTTGGGTAACTATGGCTACACCTTC.

This clonotype showed up just a few times. The chain uses TRBV3-1 and TRBJ2-1; 10 bases align to TRBD1. Trimming at V came to 2 bases and at J to 3 bases, leaving 10 bases not matched to a gene. Germline CDR1 reads LGHDT; CDR2 reads YNNKEL (reference sequence). The CDR3 is 18 amino acids. The CDR3 nucleotides are TGTGCCAGCAGCCAAAGGAGCATTCGGGACAGGGGCTACAATGAGCAGTTCTTC. This translates into CASSQRSIRDRGYNEQFF.

This clonotype occurred many times. The rearrangement links TRBV12-3 or TRBV12-4 to TRBJ1-2; D is unclear. This CDR3 region has 14 residues. V gave up 2 bases and J gave up 4 bases, with 11 bases separating them. CDR3 amino acids: CASSLKTPSYGYTF. The CDR3 DNA is TGTGCCAGCAGTTTAAAAACCCCATCCTATGGCTACACCTTC.

This clonotype was seen repeatedly, ten times or more. The chain has TRBV12-5 and TRBJ2-1; TRBD2 agrees at 10 bases. Trimming removed 1 base from V and 2 bases from J; junction bases left unmatched: 5. The CDR3 consists of 17 residues. Germline V lookup: CDR1 LGHNT, CDR2 FRNRAP. The CDR3 here is CASGLDPSGRAYNEQFF. The CDR3 DNA follows: TGTGCTAGTGGTTTGGACCCAAGCGGGAGGGCCTACAATGAGCAGTTCTTC.

This clonotype was picked up many times. J is TRBJ2-5 and V is TRBV6-1, with TRBD1 matching 8 bases. From germline, CDR1 is MNHNS and CDR2 SASEGT. The length of the CDR3 is 12 residues. The ends lost 6 bases at V and 5 bases at J; junction bases unmatched: 2. The CDR3 here is CASRTGVETQYF. The CDR3 DNA follows: TGTGCCAGCAGGACAGGGGTCGAGACCCAGTACTTC.

This clonotype was picked up a small number of times. This chain connects TRBV5-1 to TRBJ2-7, with 7 bases identical to TRBD1. The CDR3 length is 14 residues. Losses at the gene ends were 4 bases for V and 0 bases for J; bases not matched to a gene: 4. Germline CDR1 reads SGHRS; CDR2 reads YFSETQ. The CDR3: CASSPRGNSYEQYF. CDR3 DNA sequence: TGCGCCAGCAGCCCCAGGGGGAACTCCTACGAGCAGTACTTC.

This clonotype was seen a few times. The chain is built from TRBV29-1 and TRBJ1-2; 7 bases fit TRBD1. Unmatched junction bases numbered 8, after V lost 3 bases and J lost 4 bases. Germline-derived CDR1 and CDR2 are SQVTM and ANQGSEA. The CDR3 sequence is 14 residues long. CDR3 loop: CSVEKDRPSYGYTF. As DNA, the CDR3 is TGCAGCGTTGAGAAGGACAGGCCCTCCTATGGCTACACCTTC. The variable domain in full, completed from reference TRBV29-1 and TRBJ1-2, reads SAVISQKPSRDICQRGTSLTIQCQVDSQVTMMFWYRQQPGQSLTLIATANQGSEATYESGFVIDKFPISRPNLTFSTLTVSNMSPEDSSIYLCSVEKDRPSYGYTFGSGTRLTVV.

The J gene is TRBJ1-1, the V gene TRBV14; D unresolved. The germline gives CDR1 SGHDN, CDR2 FVKESK. The CDR3 runs 16 residues. The ends were cut back, 1 base at V and 1 base at J, with 13 bases in the middle. The CDR3 here is CASSQVEIMKNTEAFF. CDR3 in DNA: TGTGCCAGCAGCCAAGTCGAAATTATGAAGAACACTGAAGCTTTCTTT.

This clonotype appeared many times. The chain is built from TRBV11-3 and TRBJ2-1; 11 nucleotides line up with TRBD1. Unmatched junction bases numbered 6, after V lost 5 bases and J lost 9 bases. The CDR3 spans 14 residues. Germline CDR1 SGHNT, CDR2 YENEEA. The CDR3 loop is CASSRGQGAGEQFF. Written as DNA, the CDR3 is TGTGCCAGCAGCCGCGGACAGGGGGCAGGTGAGCAGTTCTTC.

The sample holds many counts of this clonotype. The CDR3 sequence is CATAGPEDYNEQFF. The DNA of the CDR3 is TGTGCCACCGCGGGACCTGAAGACTACAATGAGCAGTTCTTC. The chain has TRBV19 and TRBJ2-1; TRBD2 is a possible D gene (6 bases). Trimming left V 10 bases short and J 3 bases short, with 16 bases between. CDR1 is LNHDA, CDR2 SQIVND, per germline (reference sequence). The CDR3 has 14 amino acids.